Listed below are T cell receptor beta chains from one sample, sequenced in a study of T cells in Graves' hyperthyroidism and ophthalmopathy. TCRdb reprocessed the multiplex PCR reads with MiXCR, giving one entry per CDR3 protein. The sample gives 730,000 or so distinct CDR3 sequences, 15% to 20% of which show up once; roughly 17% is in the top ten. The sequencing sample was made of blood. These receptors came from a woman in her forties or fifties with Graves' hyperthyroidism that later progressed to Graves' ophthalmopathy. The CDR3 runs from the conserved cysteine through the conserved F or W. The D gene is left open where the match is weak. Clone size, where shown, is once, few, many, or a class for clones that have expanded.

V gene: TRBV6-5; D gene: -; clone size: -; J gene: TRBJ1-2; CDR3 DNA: TGTGCCAGCAGTTACTCTGGATTCCAGGCGTATGGCTACACCTTC; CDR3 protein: CASSYSGFQAYGYTF
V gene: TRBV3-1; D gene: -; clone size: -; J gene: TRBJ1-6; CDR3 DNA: TGTGCCAGCAGCCAAGATCGGGGGCGGAGGTCACCCCTCCACTTT; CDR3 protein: CASSQDRGRRSPLHF
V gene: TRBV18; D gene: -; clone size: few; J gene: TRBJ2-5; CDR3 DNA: TGTGCCAGCTCACCACCGACTCCTGGCGGGGCCGACCAAGAGACCCAGTACTTC; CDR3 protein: CASSPPTPGGADQETQYF
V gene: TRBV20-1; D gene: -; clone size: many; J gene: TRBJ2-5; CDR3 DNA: TGCAGTGTTCCAAGGGCGCAGTTACAAGAGACCCAGTACTTC; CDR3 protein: CSVPRAQLQETQYF
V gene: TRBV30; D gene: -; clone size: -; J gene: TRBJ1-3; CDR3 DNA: TGTGCCTGGCGGACCGCTCTGGGAGGAAACACCATATATTTT; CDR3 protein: CAWRTALGGNTIYF
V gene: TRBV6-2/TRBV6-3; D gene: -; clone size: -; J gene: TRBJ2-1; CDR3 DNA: TGTGCCAGCACCATTGACGGGTACCCCAATGAGCAGTTCTTC; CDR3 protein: CASTIDGYPNEQFF
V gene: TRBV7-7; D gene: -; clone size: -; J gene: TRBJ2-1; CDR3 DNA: TGTGCTAGCAGCCCAGGACAGACTAATGAGCAGTTCTTC; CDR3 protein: CASSPGQTNEQFF
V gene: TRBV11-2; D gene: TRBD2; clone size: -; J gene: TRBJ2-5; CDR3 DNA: TGTGCCAGCAGCCAAGTGGTGCGGGGGGGGTGGCAAGAGACCCAGTACTTC; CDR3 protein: CASSQVVRGGWQETQYF
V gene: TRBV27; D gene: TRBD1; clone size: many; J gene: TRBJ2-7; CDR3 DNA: TGTGCCAGCAGTTGGGGACAGACCTACGAGCAGTACTTC; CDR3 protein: CASSWGQTYEQYF
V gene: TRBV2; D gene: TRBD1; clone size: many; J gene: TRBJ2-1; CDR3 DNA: TGTGCCAGCAGCGAGACCCCGGGACAGAGTAGCTCCTACAATGAGCAGTTCTTC; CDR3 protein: CASSETPGQSSSYNEQFF
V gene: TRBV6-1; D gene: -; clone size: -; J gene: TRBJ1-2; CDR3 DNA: TGTGCCAGCAGTTTGTCGATACAGGGATCCTTGGGCTACACCTTC; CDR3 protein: CASSLSIQGSLGYTF
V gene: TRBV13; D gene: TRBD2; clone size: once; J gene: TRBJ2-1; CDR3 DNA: TGTGCCAGCAGCTCGCTGACTAGCGGGGGGATCTACAATGAGCAGTTCTTC; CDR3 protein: CASSSLTSGGIYNEQFF
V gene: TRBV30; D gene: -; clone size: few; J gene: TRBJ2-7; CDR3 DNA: TGTGCCTGGAGTGAGTGGGGGCGCGAGCAGTACTTC; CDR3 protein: CAWSEWGREQYF
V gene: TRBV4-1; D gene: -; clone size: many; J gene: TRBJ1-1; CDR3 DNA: TGCGCCAGCAGCCAACAGCGGGGGAACACTGAAGCTTTCTTT; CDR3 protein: CASSQQRGNTEAFF
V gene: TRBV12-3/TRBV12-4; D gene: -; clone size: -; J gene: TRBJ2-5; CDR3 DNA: TGTGCCAGCAGTTCGTGGGACACCATCTCCGGGACCCAGTACTTC; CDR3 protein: CASSSWDTISGTQYF
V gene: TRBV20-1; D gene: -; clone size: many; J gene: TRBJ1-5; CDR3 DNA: TGCAGTGCCAGTGAAACCGATGGGGGCAATCAGCCCCAGCATTTT; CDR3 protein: CSASETDGGNQPQHF
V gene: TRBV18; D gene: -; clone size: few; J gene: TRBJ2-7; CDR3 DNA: TGTGCCAGCTCACCACCGTCGGGAAACTACGAGCAGTACTTC; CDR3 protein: CASSPPSGNYEQYF
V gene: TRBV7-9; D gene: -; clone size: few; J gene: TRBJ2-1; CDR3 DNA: TGTGCCAGCAGCTTCGGCAGGCGTTCCTACAATGAGCAGTTCTTC; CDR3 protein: CASSFGRRSYNEQFF
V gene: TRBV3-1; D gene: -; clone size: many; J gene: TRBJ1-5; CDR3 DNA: TGTGCCAGCAGCCAAGATTCGGCAGGGCGGCAGCCCCAGCATTTT; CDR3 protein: CASSQDSAGRQPQHF
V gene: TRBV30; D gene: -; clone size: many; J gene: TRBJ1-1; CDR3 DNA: TGTGCCTGGAGTGTTTCCACTGAAGCTTTCTTT; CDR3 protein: CAWSVSTEAFF
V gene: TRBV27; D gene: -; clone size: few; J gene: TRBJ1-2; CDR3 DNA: TGTGCCAGCAGTTTACGCAGGGCACCTAACTATGGCTACACCTTC; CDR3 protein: CASSLRRAPNYGYTF
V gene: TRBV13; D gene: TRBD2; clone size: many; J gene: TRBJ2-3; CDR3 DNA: TGTGCCAGCAGCCTGACTAGCGGTTTCACAGATACGCAGTATTTT; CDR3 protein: CASSLTSGFTDTQYF
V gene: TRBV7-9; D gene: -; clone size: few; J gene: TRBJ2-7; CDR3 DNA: TGTGCCAGCAGCCAGACCCTCCGGGGCTACGAGCAGTACTTC; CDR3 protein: CASSQTLRGYEQYF
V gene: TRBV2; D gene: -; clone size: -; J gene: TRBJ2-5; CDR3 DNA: TGTGCCAGCACCGGATTCGGGGAGACCCAGTACTTC; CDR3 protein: CASTGFGETQYF
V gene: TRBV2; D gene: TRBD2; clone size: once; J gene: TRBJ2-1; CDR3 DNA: TGTGCCAGCAGGGAGACTAGCGGGGGGGGAAATGAGCAGTTCTTC; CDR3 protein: CASRETSGGGNEQFF
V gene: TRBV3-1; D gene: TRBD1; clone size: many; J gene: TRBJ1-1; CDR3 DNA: TGTGCCAGCTCTAAACAGGGGTACACTGAAGCTTTCTTT; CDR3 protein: CASSKQGYTEAFF
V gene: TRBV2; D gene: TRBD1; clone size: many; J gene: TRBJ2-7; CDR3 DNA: TGTGCCAGCAGTGAAGGGAGGACAGGGCGCTACGAGCAGTACTTC; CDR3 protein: CASSEGRTGRYEQYF
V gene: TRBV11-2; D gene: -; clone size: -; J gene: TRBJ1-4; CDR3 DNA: TGTGCCAGCAGCTTAGATTCGGCAGCTAATGAAAAACTGTTTTTT; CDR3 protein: CASSLDSAANEKLFF
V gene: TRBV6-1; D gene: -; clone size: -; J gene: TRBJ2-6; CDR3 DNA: TGTGCCAGCAGTTCGGCCGACCCCAGTAGGGCCAACGTCCTGACTTTC; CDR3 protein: CASSSADPSRANVLTF
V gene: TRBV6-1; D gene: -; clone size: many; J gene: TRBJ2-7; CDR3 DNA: TGTGCCAGCAGTGAACCCGGGACACATAACTACGAGCAGTACTTC; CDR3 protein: CASSEPGTHNYEQYF
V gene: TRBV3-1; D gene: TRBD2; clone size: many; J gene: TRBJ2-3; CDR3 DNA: TGTGCCAGCAGCCTAGCGGGGCCGACGCAGTATTTT; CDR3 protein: CASSLAGPTQYF
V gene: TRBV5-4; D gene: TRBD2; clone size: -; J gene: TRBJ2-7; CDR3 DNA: TGTGCCAGCAAGATAGCGGGGCACTCTGGGGAGCAGTACTTC; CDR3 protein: CASKIAGHSGEQYF
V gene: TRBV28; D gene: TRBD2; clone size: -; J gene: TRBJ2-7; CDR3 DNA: TGTGCCAGCAGGAGCGGGGGCCGCGCCTACGAGCAGTACTTC; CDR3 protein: CASRSGGRAYEQYF
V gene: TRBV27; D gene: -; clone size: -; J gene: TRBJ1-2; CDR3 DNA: TGTGCCAGCAGAGCTGGGGGTCAAAGTGGCTACACCTTC; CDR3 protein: CASRAGGQSGYTF
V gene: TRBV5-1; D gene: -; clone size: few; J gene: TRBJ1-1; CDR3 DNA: TGCGCCAGCAGCTTGTGGACCGGGACACCAGAAGCTTTCTTT; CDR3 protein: CASSLWTGTPEAFF
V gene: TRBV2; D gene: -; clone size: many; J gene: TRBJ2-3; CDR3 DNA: TGTGCCAGCAGTGCAGACCCCACAGATACGCAGTATTTT; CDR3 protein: CASSADPTDTQYF
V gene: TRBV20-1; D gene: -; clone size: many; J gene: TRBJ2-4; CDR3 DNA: TGCAGTGCAGCTAGGACGGGAGCCAAAAACATTCAGTACTTC; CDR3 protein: CSAARTGAKNIQYF
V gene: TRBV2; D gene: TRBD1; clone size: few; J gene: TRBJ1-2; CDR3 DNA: TGTGCCAGCAGAGGGACAGGCCTCTTTAACTATGGCTACACCTTC; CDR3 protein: CASRGTGLFNYGYTF
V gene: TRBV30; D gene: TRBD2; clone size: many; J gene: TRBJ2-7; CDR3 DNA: TGTGCCTGGAACCTTGGGACTAACTACGAGCAGTACTTC; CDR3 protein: CAWNLGTNYEQYF
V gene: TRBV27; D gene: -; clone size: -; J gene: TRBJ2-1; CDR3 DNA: TGTGCCAGCAGTTTCGCCAGTCGCCTGGAACGAGACAATGAGCAGTTCTTC; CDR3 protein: CASSFASRLERDNEQFF
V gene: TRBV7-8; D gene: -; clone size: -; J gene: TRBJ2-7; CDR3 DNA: TGTGCCAGCAGCAATTCGGCGGCGACAAGAGGGAACTACGAGCAGTACTTC; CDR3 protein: CASSNSAATRGNYEQYF